Presented here are 5 T cell receptor beta chains from one specimen sequenced in a study of blood T cell repertoires in COVID-19. This table comes from immunoSEQ multiplex PCR, and its TCRdb copy is limited to in-frame clones, with some not included. The sample has 240,000 or so clones, 80% to 90% seen once. The sample consisted of peripheral blood. The receptors stem from a man between 60 and 75 years old with acute or convalescent COVID-19.

This sequence joins TRBV20-1 and TRBJ2-1; tentatively, D is TRBD1 (6 bases). Germline V gene lookup returns CDR1 DFQATT and CDR2 SNEGSKA (reference sequence). The CDR3 runs to 11 residues. Trimming took 5 bases from V and 6 from J, leaving 8 bases between them. CDR3 bases: TGCAGTGCTCTCAGGGGCAATGAGCAGTTCTTC. Protein sequence: CSALRGNEQFF.

V and J are TRBV4-3 and TRBJ2-3; 14 bases fit TRBD2. V lost 0 bases and J lost 5; bases outside the gene matches: 4. The CDR3 covers 17 residues. Germline V gene data show CDR1 as LGHNA and CDR2 as YSLEER. As DNA, the CDR3 is TGCGCCAGCAGCCAAGAAGGGACTAGCGGGAGTGGAGATACGCAGTATTTT. It codes for CASSQEGTSGSGDTQYF.

J is TRBJ1-5 and V is TRBV28; D gene ambiguous. CDR1 and CDR2 (germline): MDHEN, SYDVKM. V lost 6 bases and J 3 bases, leaving 15 bases between the germline ends. The length of the CDR3 is 15 residues. The CDR3 DNA reads TGTGCCAGCAGCCTAGACGGTAGGAACAATCAGCCCCAGCATTTT. Translating gives CASSLDGRNNQPQHF. The complete variable domain, with remaining parts taken from reference TRBV28 and TRBJ1-5, reads DVKVTQSSRYLVKRTGEKVFLECVQDMDHENMFWYRQDPGLGLRLIYFSYDVKMKEKGDIPEGYSVSREKKERFSLILESASTNQTSMYLCASSLDGRNNQPQHFGDGTRLSIL.

The rearrangement joins TRBV28 to TRBJ2-7, with 9 bases fitting TRBD1. The J segment lost 2 bases and the V segment lost 5 bases, leaving 19 bases of the junction unmatched. The CDR3 runs 19 residues. Germline values: CDR1 MDHEN, CDR2 SYDVKM. CDR3 coding DNA: TGTGCCAGCAGTACACCCCCCTTAATCGGGACAGGGCTAACCTACGAGCAGTACTTC. It specifies CASSTPPLIGTGLTYEQYF.

The chain combines TRBV15 with TRBJ2-1, with 10 bases identical to TRBD2. This CDR3 has 19 residues. The ends lost 3 bases at V and 0 bases at J; junction bases unmatched: 11. Germline loops: CDR1 LNHNV, CDR2 YYDKDF (reference sequence). CDR3: CATSSPGLARKSSYNEQFF. CDR3 in DNA: TGTGCCACCAGCAGCCCGGGACTAGCGCGTAAGAGCTCCTACAATGAGCAGTTCTTC.